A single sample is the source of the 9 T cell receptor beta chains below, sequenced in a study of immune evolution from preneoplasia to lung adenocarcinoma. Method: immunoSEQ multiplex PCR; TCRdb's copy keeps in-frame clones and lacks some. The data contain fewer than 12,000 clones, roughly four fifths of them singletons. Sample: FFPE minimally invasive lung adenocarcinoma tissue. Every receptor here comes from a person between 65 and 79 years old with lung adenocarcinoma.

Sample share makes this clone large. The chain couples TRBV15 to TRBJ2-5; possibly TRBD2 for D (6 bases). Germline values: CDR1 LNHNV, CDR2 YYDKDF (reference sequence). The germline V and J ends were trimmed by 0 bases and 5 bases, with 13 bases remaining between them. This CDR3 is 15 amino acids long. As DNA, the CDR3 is TGTGCCACCAGCAGAGATCCCGGGGAGGAGGAGACCCAGTACTTC. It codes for CATSRDPGEEETQYF.

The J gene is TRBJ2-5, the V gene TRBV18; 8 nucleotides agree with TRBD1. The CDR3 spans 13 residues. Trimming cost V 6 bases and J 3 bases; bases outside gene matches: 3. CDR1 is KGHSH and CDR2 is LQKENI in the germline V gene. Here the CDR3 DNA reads TGTGCCAGCTCTCAGGGACAGGAAGAGACCCAGTACTTC. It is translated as CASSQGQEETQYF. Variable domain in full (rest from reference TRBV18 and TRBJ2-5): NAGVMQNPRHLVRRRGQEARLRCSPMKGHSHVYWYRQLPEEGLKFMVYLQKENIIDESGMPKERFSAEFPKEGPSILRIQQVVRGDSAAYFCASSQGQEETQYFGPGTRLLVL.

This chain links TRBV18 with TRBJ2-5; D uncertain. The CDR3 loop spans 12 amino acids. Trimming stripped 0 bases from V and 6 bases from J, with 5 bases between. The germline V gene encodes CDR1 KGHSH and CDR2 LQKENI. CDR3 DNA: TGTGCCAGCTCACCACCGGGCAAGACCCAGTACTTC. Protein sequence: CASSPPGKTQYF.

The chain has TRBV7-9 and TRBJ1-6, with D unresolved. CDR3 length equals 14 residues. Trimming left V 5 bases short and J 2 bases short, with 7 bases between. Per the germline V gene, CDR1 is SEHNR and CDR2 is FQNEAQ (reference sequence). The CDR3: CASSQGTYNSPLHF. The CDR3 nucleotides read TGTGCCAGCAGCCAAGGAACCTATAATTCACCCCTCCACTTT.

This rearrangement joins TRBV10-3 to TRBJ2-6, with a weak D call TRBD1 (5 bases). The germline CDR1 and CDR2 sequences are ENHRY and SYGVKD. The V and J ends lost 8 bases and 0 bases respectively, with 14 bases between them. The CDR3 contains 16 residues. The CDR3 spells CAIGQGENSGANVLTF. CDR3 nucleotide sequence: TGTGCCATCGGGCAGGGCGAAAACTCTGGGGCCAACGTCCTGACTTTC.

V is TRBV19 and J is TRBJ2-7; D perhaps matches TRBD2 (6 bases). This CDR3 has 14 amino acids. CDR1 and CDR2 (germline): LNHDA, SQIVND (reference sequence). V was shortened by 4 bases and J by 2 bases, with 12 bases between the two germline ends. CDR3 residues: CASSTSGRPYEQYF. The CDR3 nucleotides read TGTGCCAGTAGTACCAGCGGGCGACCCTACGAGCAGTACTTC. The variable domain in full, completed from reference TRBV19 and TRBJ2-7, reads DGGITQSPKYLFRKEGQNVTLSCEQNLNHDAMYWYRQDPGQGLRLIYYSQIVNDFQKGDIAEGYSVSREKKESFPLTVTSAQKNPTAFYLCASSTSGRPYEQYFGPGTRLTVT.

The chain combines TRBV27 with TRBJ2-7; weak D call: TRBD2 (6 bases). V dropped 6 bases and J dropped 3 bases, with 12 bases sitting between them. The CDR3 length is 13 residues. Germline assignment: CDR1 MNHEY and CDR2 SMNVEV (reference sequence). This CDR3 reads CASSLRLDYEQYF. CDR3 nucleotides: TGTGCCAGCAGCCTAAGACTAGACTACGAGCAGTACTTC.

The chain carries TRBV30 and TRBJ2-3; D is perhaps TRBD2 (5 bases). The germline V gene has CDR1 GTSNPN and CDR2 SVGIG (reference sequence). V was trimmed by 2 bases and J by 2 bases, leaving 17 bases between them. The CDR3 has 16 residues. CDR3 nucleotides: TGTGCCTGGAGTCCCGGCGGGCTAGCTTCCACAGATACGCAGTATTTT. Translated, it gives CAWSPGGLASTDTQYF.

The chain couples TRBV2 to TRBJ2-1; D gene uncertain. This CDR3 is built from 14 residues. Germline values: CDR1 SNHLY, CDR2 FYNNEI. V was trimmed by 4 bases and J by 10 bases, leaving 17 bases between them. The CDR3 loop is CASSVSRGRAEQFF. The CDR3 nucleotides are TGTGCCAGCAGTGTCTCTAGAGGCCGTGCCGAGCAGTTCTTC.